The rows below give T cell receptor beta chains drawn from one sample of a study of tumor-infiltrating lymphocytes in primary liver carcinoma. TCRdb processed the multiplex PCR reads anew with MiXCR; each CDR3 protein has one entry. The table includes more than 150,000 distinct CDR3 sequences, about 60% detected once. Sequencing was carried out using peripheral blood. All receptors derive from a man in his forties with primary liver carcinoma and hepatitis B virus infection. CDR3s include the opening cysteine and the closing phenylalanine or tryptophan. Fields, in order: CDR3 DNA, CDR3 protein, clone size, J gene, V gene, D gene. D genes are given only for firm matches. A clone size is listed for some rows: how often the clone was seen (once, few, many), or a class if it is expanded.

TGTGCCAGCACCTACGACAAGGGGGCCTACGAGCAGTACTTC	CASTYDKGAYEQYF	NA	TRBJ2-7	TRBV6-2/TRBV6-3	NA
TGTGCCAGCAGCTTGAGTGTCAGTTTGGAGGCCGAGTACTTC	CASSLSVSLEAEYF	NA	TRBJ2-5	TRBV5-4	NA
TGTGCCATGGGCTCCGGGGACAGGGGGCTCACAGATACGCAGTATTTT	CAMGSGDRGLTDTQYF	NA	TRBJ2-3	TRBV10-3	TRBD1
TGTGCCGGCAGCTTAGTACCCACTAGCGGGAGTTGGCCAGATACGCAGTATTTT	CAGSLVPTSGSWPDTQYF	NA	TRBJ2-3	TRBV7-9	TRBD2
TGTGCCACCAAACAGGGGTACGAGCAGTACTTC	CATKQGYEQYF	few	TRBJ2-7	TRBV6-5	TRBD1
TGCAGCTGGGCCCATGGCTACACCTTC	CSWAHGYTF	NA	TRBJ1-2	TRBV29-1	NA
TGTGCCAGCTCGCCAAGTGACGGTTACACCGGGGAGCTGTTTTTT	CASSPSDGYTGELFF	NA	TRBJ2-2	TRBV12-3/TRBV12-4	NA
TGTGCCGGCAGCCCAGGGCACAACACTGAAGCTTTCTTT	CAGSPGHNTEAFF	once	TRBJ1-1	TRBV11-2	NA
TGTGCCAGCAGTTTATCCAGGAACACTGAAGCTTTCTTT	CASSLSRNTEAFF	few	TRBJ1-1	TRBV28	NA
TGCGCCAGCAGCCGCTCAACAGATAACTATGGCTACACCTTC	CASSRSTDNYGYTF	NA	TRBJ1-2	TRBV5-1	NA
TGCGCCAGCAGCCATATATCTAGCGGGAGAGGCGCAGATACGCAGTATTTT	CASSHISSGRGADTQYF	few	TRBJ2-3	TRBV4-1	TRBD2
TGTGCTAGTGGTTTGGGGGGGTACACTGAAGCTCTCTTT	CASGLGGYTEALF	NA	TRBJ1-1	TRBV12-5	NA
TGTGCCAGCAGCCTCCAGGGAGGAGTGACTGAAGCTTTCTTT	CASSLQGGVTEAFF	NA	TRBJ1-1	TRBV7-3	NA